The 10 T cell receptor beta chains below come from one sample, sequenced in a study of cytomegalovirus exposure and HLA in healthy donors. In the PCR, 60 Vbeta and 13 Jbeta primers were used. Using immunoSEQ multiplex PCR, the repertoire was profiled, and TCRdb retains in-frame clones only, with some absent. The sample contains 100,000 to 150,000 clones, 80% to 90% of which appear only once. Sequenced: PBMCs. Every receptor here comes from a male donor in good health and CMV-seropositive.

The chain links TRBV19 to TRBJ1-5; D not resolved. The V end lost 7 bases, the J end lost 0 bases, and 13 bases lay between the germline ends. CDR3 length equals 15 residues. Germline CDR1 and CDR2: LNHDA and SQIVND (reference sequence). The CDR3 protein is CASTTHVYSNQPQHF. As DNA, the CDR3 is TGTGCCAGTACCACACACGTATATAGCAATCAGCCCCAGCATTTT.

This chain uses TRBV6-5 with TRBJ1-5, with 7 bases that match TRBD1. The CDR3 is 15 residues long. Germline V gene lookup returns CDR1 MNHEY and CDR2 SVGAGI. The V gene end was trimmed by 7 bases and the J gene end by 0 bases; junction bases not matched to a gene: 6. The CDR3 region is CASKRTGDSNQPQHF. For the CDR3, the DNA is TGTGCCAGCAAAAGGACAGGTGATAGCAATCAGCCCCAGCATTTT.

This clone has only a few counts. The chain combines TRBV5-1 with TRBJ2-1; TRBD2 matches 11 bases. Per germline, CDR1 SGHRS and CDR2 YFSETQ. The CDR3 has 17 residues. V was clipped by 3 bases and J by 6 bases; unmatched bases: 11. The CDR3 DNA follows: TGCGCCAGCAGCTCAAACCCGGGACTAGCGGACGCCAATGAGCAGTTCTTC. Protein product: CASSSNPGLADANEQFF.

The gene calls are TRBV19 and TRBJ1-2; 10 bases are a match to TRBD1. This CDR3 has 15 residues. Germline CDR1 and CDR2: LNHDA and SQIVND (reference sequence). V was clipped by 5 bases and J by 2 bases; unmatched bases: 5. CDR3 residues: CASSADRGRNYGYTF. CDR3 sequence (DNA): TGTGCCAGTAGTGCTGACAGGGGGCGGAACTATGGCTACACCTTC.

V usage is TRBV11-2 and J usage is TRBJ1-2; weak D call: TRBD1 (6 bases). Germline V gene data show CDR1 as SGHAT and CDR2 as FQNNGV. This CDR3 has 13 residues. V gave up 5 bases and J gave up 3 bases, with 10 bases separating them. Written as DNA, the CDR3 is TGTGCCAGCAGCGGCGCAGGGGACTATGGCTACACCTTC. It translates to CASSGAGDYGYTF.

CDR3 region: CASSQVAGVHEQYF. The CDR3 DNA sequence: TGCGCCAGCAGCCAAGTGGCGGGAGTACACGAGCAGTACTTC. The rearrangement links TRBV4-3 to TRBJ2-7; 7 bases fit TRBD2. The germline V gene encodes CDR1 LGHNA and CDR2 YSLEER. V lost 1 base, J lost 5 bases, and 5 bases stayed unmatched. CDR3 length: 14 residues.

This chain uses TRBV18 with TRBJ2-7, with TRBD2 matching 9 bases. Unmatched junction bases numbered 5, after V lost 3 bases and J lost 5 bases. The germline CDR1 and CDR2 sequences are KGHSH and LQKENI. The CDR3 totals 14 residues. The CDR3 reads CASSPIGLANEQYF. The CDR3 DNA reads TGTGCCAGCTCACCTATAGGACTAGCGAACGAGCAGTACTTC.

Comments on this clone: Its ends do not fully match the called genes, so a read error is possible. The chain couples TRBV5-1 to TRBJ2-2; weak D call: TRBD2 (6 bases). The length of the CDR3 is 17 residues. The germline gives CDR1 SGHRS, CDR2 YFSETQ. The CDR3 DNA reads TGCGCCAGCAGCTTGGGGAGACGGGGGTCGGGCACCGAGGAGCTGTTTTTT. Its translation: CASSLGRRGSGTEELFF.

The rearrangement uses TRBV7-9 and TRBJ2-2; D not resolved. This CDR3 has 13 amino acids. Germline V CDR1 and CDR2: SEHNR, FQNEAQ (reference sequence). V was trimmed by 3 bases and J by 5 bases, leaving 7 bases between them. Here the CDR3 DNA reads TGTGCCAGCAGCTTGACGGAGACCGGGGAGCTGTTTTTT. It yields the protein CASSLTETGELFF.

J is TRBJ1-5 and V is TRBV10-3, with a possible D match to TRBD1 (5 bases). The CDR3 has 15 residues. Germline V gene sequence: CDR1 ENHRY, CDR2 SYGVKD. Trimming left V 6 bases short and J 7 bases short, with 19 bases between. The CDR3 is CAISEGSGSEQPQHF. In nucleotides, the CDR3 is TGTGCCATCAGCGAGGGGTCGGGATCCGAACAGCCCCAGCATTTT.